This T cell receptor (beta chain) originates from a study of regulatory T cells in long-lasting Graves disease. This clonotype was counted ten times or more. Its antigen is as yet unknown. Study-level results: TRBV28, TRBJ1-2 and TRBJ2-5 were segments that persistent disease favored. Small numbers of samples may have cut accuracy.

Time point noted: newly diagnosed GD, antithyroid drugs for less than 3 months. The TCR library used RNA extracted from PBMCs. The CDR3 consists of 16 residues. Germline V gene sequence: CDR1 DFQATT, CDR2 SNEGSKA (reference sequence). The V gene end was trimmed by 3 bases and the J gene end by 2 bases; junction bases not matched to a gene: 12. Construction of the TCR beta libraries employed iRepertoire HTBI primers in conjunction with Arm-PCR of CDR3 regions. Original processing notes: Segment identification across samples yielded around 60 TRBV and about 14 TRBJ segments. TCRdb called the multiplex PCR reads again in MiXCR, with one record for every CDR3 protein. The V and J calls come from TCRdb's annotation, not from the publication. The repertoire holds approximately 300,000 distinct CDR3 sequences, about 20% seen once, with 38% in the top ten.

This specimen was peripheral blood mononuclear cells (PBMCs), taken at new diagnosis, from a patient treated with antithyroid drugs. This TCR came from a female donor with Graves disease. The chain links TRBV20-1 to TRBJ1-2; 7 bases align to TRBD1. The CDR3 nucleotides are TGCAGTGCTAGGCCACCTACAGGGGCACAAAACTATGGCTACACCTTC. Amino acids: CSARPPTGAQNYGYTF.